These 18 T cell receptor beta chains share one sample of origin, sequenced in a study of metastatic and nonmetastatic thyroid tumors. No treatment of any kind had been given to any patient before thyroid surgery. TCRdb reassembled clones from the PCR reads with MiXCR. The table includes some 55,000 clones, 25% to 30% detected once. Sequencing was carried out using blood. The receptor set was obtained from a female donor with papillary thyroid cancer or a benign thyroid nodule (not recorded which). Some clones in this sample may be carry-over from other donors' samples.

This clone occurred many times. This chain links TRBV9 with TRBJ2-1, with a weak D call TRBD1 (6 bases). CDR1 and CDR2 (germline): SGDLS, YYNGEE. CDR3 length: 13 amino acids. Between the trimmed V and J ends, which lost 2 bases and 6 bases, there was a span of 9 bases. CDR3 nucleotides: TGTGCCAGCAGCGTTGACAGGAGCAATGAGCAGTTCTTC. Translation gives CASSVDRSNEQFF. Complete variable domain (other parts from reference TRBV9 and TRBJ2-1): DSGVTQTPKHLITATGQRVTLRCSPRSGDLSVYWYQQSLDQGLQFLIQYYNGEERAKGNILERFSAQQFPDLHSELNLSSLELGDSALYFCASSVDRSNEQFFGPGTRLTVL.

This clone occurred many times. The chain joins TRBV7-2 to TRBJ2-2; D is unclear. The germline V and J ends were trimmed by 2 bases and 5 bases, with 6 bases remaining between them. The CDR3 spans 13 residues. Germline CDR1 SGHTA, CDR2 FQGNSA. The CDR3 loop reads CASSLSQTGELFF. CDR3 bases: TGTGCCAGCAGCTTAAGTCAGACCGGGGAGCTGTTTTTT.

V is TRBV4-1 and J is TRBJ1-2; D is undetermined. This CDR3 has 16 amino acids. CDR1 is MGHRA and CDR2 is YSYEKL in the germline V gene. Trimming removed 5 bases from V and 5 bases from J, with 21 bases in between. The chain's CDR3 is CASSSNPHAGEYGYTF. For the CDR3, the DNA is TGCGCCAGCAGCTCCAACCCCCACGCCGGGGAGTATGGCTACACCTTC.

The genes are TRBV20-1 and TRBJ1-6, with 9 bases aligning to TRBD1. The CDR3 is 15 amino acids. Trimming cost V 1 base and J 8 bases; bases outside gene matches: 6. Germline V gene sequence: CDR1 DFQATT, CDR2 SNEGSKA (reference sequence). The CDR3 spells CSARGTGADYSPLHF. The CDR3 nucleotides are TGCAGTGCTAGAGGGACAGGGGCCGATTATTCACCCCTCCACTTT.

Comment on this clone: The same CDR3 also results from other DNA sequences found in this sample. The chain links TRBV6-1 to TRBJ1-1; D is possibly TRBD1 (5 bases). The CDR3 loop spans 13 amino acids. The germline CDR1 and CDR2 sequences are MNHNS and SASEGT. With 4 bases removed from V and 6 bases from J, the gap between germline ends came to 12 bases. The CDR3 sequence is CASSVPPGAEAFF. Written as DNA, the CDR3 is TGTGCCAGCAGTGTCCCTCCGGGGGCTGAAGCTTTCTTT.

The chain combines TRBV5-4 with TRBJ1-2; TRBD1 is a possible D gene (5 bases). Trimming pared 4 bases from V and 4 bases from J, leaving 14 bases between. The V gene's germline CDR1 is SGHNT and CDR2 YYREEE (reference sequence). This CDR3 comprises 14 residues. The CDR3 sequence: CASSPWGTPYGYTF. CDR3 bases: TGTGCCAGCAGCCCCTGGGGGACGCCCTATGGCTACACCTTC.

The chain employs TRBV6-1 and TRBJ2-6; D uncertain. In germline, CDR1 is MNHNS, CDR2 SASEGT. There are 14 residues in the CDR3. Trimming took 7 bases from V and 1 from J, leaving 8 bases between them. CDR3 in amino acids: CASKPRSGANVLTF. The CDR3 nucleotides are TGTGCCAGCAAGCCCCGGTCTGGGGCCAACGTCCTGACTTTC.

CDR3 coding DNA: TGTGCCAGCAGCAGGGGGAACACCGGGGAGCTGTTTTTT. The encoded protein is CASSRGNTGELFF. This rearrangement joins TRBV11-3 to TRBJ2-2; possibly TRBD1 for D (5 bases). V was clipped by 5 bases and J by 1 base, with 5 bases between them. This CDR3 spans 13 amino acids. CDR1 is SGHNT, CDR2 YENEEA, per germline.

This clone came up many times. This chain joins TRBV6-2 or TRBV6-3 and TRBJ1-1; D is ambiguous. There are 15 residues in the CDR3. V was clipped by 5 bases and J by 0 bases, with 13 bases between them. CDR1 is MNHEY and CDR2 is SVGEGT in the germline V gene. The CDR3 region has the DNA TGTGCCAGCAGTCCTTACACGGAATTGAACACTGAAGCTTTCTTT. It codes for CASSPYTELNTEAFF.

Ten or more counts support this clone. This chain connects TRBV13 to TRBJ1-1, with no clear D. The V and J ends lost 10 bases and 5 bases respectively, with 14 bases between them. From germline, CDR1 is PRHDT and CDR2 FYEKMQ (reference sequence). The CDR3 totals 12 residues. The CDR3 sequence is CAISLWDTEAFF. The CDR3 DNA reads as TGTGCCATCTCCCTCTGGGATACTGAAGCTTTCTTT.

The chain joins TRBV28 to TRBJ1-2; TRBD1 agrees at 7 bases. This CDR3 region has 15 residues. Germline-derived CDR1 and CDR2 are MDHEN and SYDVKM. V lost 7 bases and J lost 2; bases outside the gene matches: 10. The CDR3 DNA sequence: TGTGCCAGCACCCACCCCTACAGGGGCAACTATGGCTACACCTTC. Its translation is CASTHPYRGNYGYTF.

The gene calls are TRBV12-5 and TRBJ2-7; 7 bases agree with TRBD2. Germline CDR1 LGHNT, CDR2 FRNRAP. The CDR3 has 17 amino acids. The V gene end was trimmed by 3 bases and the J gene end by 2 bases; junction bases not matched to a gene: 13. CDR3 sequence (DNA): TGTGCTAGTGGTTTCCAAGGAGGAACGACTAGCCCCTACGAGCAGTACTTC. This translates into CASGFQGGTTSPYEQYF.

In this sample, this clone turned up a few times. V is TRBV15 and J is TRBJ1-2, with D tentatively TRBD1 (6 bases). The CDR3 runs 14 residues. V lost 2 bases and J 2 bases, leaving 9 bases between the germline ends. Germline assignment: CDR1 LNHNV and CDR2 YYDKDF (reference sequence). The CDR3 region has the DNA TGTGCCACCAGCAGACAGGGGAGCAACTATGGCTACACCTTC. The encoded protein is CATSRQGSNYGYTF.

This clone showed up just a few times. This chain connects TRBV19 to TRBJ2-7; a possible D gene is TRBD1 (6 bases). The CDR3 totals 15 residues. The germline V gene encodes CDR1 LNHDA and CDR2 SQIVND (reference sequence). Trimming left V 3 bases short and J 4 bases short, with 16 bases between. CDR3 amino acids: CASSIVAGEAYEQYF. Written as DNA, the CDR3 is TGTGCCAGTAGTATTGTGGCAGGGGAAGCATACGAGCAGTACTTC.

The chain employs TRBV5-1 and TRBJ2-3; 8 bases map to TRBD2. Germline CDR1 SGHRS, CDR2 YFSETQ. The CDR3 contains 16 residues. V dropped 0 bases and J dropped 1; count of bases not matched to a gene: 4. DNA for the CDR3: TGCGCCAGCAGCTTGGAGGGTAGCGGGGGCACAGATACGCAGTATTTT. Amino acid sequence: CASSLEGSGGTDTQYF.

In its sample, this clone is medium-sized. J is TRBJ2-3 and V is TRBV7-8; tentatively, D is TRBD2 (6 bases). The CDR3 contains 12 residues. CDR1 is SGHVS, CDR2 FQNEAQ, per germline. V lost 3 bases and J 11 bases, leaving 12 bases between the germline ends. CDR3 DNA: TGTGCCAGCAGCTTCCCCGGCGGGAAGCAGTATTTT. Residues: CASSFPGGKQYF. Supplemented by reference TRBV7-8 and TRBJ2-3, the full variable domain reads GAGVSQSPRYKVAKRGQDVALRCDPISGHVSLFWYQQALGQGPEFLTYFQNEAQLDKSGLPSDRFFAERPEGSVSTLKIQRTQQEDSAVYLCASSFPGGKQYFGPGTRLTVL.

This CDR3 is CASSGSENTEAFF. The CDR3 DNA sequence: TGTGCCAGCAGCGGGTCGGAGAACACTGAAGCTTTCTTT. The chain is built from TRBV9 and TRBJ1-1; D ambiguous. V shed 3 bases and J shed 1 base, with 7 bases lying between them. The V gene's germline CDR1 is SGDLS and CDR2 YYNGEE. The CDR3 sequence is 13 residues long. Full variable domain (outside the CDR3, taken from reference TRBV9 and TRBJ1-1): DSGVTQTPKHLITATGQRVTLRCSPRSGDLSVYWYQQSLDQGLQFLIQYYNGEERAKGNILERFSAQQFPDLHSELNLSSLELGDSALYFCASSGSENTEAFFGQGTRLTVV.

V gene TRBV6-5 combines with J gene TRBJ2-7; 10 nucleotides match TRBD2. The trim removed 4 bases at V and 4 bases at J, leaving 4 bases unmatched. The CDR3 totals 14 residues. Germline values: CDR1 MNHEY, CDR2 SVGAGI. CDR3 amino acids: CASSSPSGGYEQYF. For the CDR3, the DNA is TGTGCCAGCAGTTCTCCTAGCGGGGGATACGAGCAGTACTTC.